A single sample gave rise to the 9 T cell receptor beta chains below, sequenced in a study of blood T cell repertoires in COVID-19. Profiling relied on immunoSEQ multiplex PCR, and the TCRdb table lists in-frame clones only, not all of them. Of hundreds of thousands of clones listed, approximately 86% are singletons. The sample taken for sequencing was peripheral blood. The receptors shown here come from a man in his sixties or seventies with acute or convalescent COVID-19.

V and J are TRBV7-2 and TRBJ2-1; no reliable D call. This CDR3 spans 13 amino acids. CDR1 is SGHTA and CDR2 is FQGNSA in the germline V gene. V was shortened by 1 base and J by 6 bases, with 7 bases between the two germline ends. The CDR3 sequence is CASSLERSNEQFF. The CDR3 nucleotides read TGTGCCAGCAGCTTAGAGAGGTCCAATGAGCAGTTCTTC.

The CDR3 DNA follows: TGTGCCAGCAGCCCTTGGACAGGGGCGACAAGCTACAATGAGCAGTTCTTC. Translation gives CASSPWTGATSYNEQFF. V is TRBV5-8 and J is TRBJ2-1; 9 positions match TRBD1. CDR3 size: 17 residues. Trimming removed 4 bases from V and 3 bases from J; junction bases left unmatched: 11. The germline CDR1 and CDR2 sequences are SGHTS and YDEGEE.

The CDR3 DNA sequence: TGTGCCAGCAGCACAGGGGCGAGAGGCTACACCTTC. It codes for CASSTGARGYTF. The rearrangement uses TRBV9 and TRBJ1-2; the match to TRBD1 covers 7 bases. The germline CDR1 and CDR2 sequences are SGDLS and YYNGEE. The CDR3 covers 12 residues. The trim removed 4 bases at V and 8 bases at J, leaving 5 bases unmatched.

The chain is built from TRBV7-9 and TRBJ2-7; D possibly corresponds to TRBD2 (6 bases). Germline loops: CDR1 SEHNR, CDR2 FQNEAQ (reference sequence). The CDR3 consists of 15 residues. The ends were cut back, 4 bases at V and 2 bases at J, with 15 bases in the middle. CDR3 region: CASSSTGVLPYEQYF. The CDR3, as DNA: TGTGCCAGCAGCTCGACGGGGGTACTCCCCTACGAGCAGTACTTC.

The V gene is TRBV28, the J gene TRBJ1-3; 10 bases fit TRBD1. This CDR3 has 16 residues. V trimming: 1 base; J trimming: 6 bases; junction bases outside the gene matches: 6. Germline CDR1 MDHEN, CDR2 SYDVKM. The CDR3 bases are TGTGCCAGCAGTTTATCCCCGGGACAGGGGACAAACACCATATATTTT. This encodes CASSLSPGQGTNTIYF.

The chain combines TRBV28 with TRBJ1-2; TRBD1 matches 9 bases. J was trimmed by 0 bases and V by 6 bases; bases with no gene match: 2. The CDR3 covers 14 residues. CDR1 and CDR2 (germline): MDHEN, SYDVKM. The CDR3 loop is CASSGQGPNYGYTF. DNA for the CDR3: TGTGCCAGCAGCGGACAGGGGCCTAACTATGGCTACACCTTC.

The DNA for the CDR3 is TGTGCCAGCAGTTACTCGGGTGCGGACAGGGCGTTTTACGAGCAGTACTTC. Amino acids: CASSYSGADRAFYEQYF. V is TRBV6-2 or TRBV6-3 and J is TRBJ2-7, with 8 bases fitting TRBD1. The length of the CDR3 is 17 residues. Losses at the gene ends were 0 bases for V and 4 bases for J; bases not matched to a gene: 11. Germline lookup yields CDR1 MNHEY and CDR2 SVGEGT.

The chain employs TRBV7-9 and TRBJ2-7, with 7 bases fitting TRBD1. From germline, CDR1 is SEHNR and CDR2 FQNEAQ (reference sequence). The CDR3 loop spans 17 amino acids. V dropped 4 bases and J dropped 2; count of bases not matched to a gene: 14. CDR3: CASSSAAGQERAYEQYF. The CDR3 region has the DNA TGTGCCAGCAGCTCAGCAGCAGGACAGGAAAGGGCCTACGAGCAGTACTTC. The full variable domain, completed using reference TRBV7-9 and TRBJ2-7, is DTGVSQNPRHKITKRGQNVTFRCDPISEHNRLYWYRQTLGQGPEFLTYFQNEAQLEKSRLLSDRFSAERPKGSFSTLEIQRTEQGDSAMYLCASSSAAGQERAYEQYFGPGTRLTVT.

The chain links TRBV7-9 to TRBJ2-1; 9 bases are shared with TRBD1. V lost 3 bases to trimming and J lost 8 bases; unmatched junction nucleotides: 14. This CDR3 region has 17 residues. CDR1 and CDR2 (germline): SEHNR, FQNEAQ (reference sequence). The CDR3 DNA reads as TGTGCCAGCAGCTTGGATCACTACAGGGGGCGGAATCATGAGCAGTTCTTC. Translating gives CASSLDHYRGRNHEQFF. Looking up the rest from reference TRBV7-9 and TRBJ2-1 gives the full variable domain: DTGVSQNPRHKITKRGQNVTFRCDPISEHNRLYWYRQTLGQGPEFLTYFQNEAQLEKSRLLSDRFSAERPKGSFSTLEIQRTEQGDSAMYLCASSLDHYRGRNHEQFFGPGTRLTVL.